This T cell receptor beta chain came from a study of TIL therapy for anti-PD-1-resistant metastatic lung cancer. The overall study: Median tumor PD-L1 proportion score was about 6.6%. By whole-exome sequencing, median non-synonymous tumor mutation burden was roughly 1.6 mutations per megabase. Points from the study as a whole: Many TIL product clones were absent from baseline tumor, suggesting clonal contraction.

Specified time point: pre-treatment sample, taken before nivolumab and TIL therapy. Tumor tissue came from excised metastases, mostly pleural nodules or supraclavicular lymph nodes. This clone was counted a few times. Its antigen is unknown. The immunoSEQ assay was v3. TCRdb's table, derived via immunoSEQ multiplex PCR, lists solely in-frame clones and lacks some. The table lists about 50,000 clones, about two thirds of them singletons. The germline V and J ends were trimmed by 1 base and 0 bases, with 13 bases remaining between them. CDR1 is KGHSH, CDR2 LQKENI, per germline. There are 17 residues in the CDR3.

The material was tumor tissue, obtained at baseline. This clonotype originated in a person between 30 and 80 years old with non-small cell lung cancer. The genes are TRBV18 and TRBJ2-1; the D gene is possibly TRBD2 (6 bases). This CDR3 reads CASSPRSGGNSYNEQFF. The CDR3 DNA reads TGTGCCAGCTCACCACGGTCCGGCGGGAACTCCTACAATGAGCAGTTCTTC. The full variable domain, with the rest looked up from reference TRBV18 and TRBJ2-1, is NAGVMQNPRHLVRRRGQEARLRCSPMKGHSHVYWYRQLPEEGLKFMVYLQKENIIDESGMPKERFSAEFPKEGPSILRIQQVVRGDSAAYFCASSPRSGGNSYNEQFFGPGTRLTVL.